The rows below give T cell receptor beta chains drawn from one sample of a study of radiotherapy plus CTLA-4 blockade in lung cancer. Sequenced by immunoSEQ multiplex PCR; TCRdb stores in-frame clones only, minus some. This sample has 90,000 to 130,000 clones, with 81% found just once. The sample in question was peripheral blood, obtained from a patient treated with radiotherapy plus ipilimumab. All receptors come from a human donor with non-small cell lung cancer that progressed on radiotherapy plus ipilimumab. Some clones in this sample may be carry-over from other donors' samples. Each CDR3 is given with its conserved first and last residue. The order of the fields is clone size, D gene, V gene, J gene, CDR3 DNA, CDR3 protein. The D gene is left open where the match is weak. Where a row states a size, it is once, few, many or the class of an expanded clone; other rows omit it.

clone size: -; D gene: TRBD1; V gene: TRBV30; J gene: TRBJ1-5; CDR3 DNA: TGTGCCTGGAGTACAGGGGATTTACATCAGCCCCAGCATTTT; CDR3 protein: CAWSTGDLHQPQHF
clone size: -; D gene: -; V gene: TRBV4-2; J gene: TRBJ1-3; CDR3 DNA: TGTGCCAGCAGCCCAAGAATCCAGTCTGGAAACACCATATATTTT; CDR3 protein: CASSPRIQSGNTIYF
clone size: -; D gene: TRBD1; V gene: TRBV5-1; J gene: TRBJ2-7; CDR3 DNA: TGCGCCAGCAGCTTGGCCTCCGGGACAGACTCCTACGAGCAGTACTTC; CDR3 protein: CASSLASGTDSYEQYF
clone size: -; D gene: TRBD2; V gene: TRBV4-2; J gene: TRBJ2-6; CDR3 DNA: TGTGCCAGCAGCCCTAGCGGGGGGGCCTCTGGGGCCAACGTCCTGACTTTC; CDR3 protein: CASSPSGGASGANVLTF
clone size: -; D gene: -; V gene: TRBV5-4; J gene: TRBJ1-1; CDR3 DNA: TGTGCCAGCAGCTTGGAAGGGGGTCCGAGGCGCACTGAAGCTTTCTTT; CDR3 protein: CASSLEGGPRRTEAFF
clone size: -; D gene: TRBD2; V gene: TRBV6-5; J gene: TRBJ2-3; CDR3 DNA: TGTGCCAGCAGTTTCACTAGCGGGACGCAGTATTTT; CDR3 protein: CASSFTSGTQYF
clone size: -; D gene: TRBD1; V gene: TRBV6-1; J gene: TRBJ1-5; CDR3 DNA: TGTGCCAGCAGTGAACGGGTAAGACAGGGGCGTCAGCCCCAGCATTTT; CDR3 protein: CASSERVRQGRQPQHF
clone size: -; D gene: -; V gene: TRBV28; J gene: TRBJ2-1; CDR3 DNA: TGTGCCAGCAGAACCATAGCGAATTCCTTACCCAATGAGCAGTTCTTC; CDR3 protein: CASRTIANSLPNEQFF
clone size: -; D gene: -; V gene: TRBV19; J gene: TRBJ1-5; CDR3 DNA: TGTGCCAGTAGTGAGGGGGTGGGTCAGCCCCAGCATTTT; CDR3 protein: CASSEGVGQPQHF
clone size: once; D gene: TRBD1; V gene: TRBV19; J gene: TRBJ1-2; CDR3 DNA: TGTGCCAGTAGTACGACCGGGACAGGGGACTATGGCTACACCTTC; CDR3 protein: CASSTTGTGDYGYTF
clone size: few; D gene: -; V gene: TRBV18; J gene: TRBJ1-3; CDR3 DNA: TGTGCCAGCTCACCGAATCGGCAGACCGGAAACACCATATATTTT; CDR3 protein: CASSPNRQTGNTIYF
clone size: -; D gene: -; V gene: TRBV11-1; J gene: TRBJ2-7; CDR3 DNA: TGTGCCAGCAGTTTGGACCTCGCCACCTACGAGCAGTACTTC; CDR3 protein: CASSLDLATYEQYF
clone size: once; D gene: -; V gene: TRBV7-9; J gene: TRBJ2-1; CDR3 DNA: TGTGCCAGCAGCTTAGAAGCCGGGAATGAGCAGTTCTTC; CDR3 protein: CASSLEAGNEQFF
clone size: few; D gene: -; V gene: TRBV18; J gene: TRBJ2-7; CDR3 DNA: TGTGCCAGCTCATCGGGGGGCCAGAGCTCCTACGAGCAGTACTTC; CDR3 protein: CASSSGGQSSYEQYF
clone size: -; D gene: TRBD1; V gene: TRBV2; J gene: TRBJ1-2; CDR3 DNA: TGTGCCAGCAGTAGTGGAGTTGTTAGGGGGCTAGATGGCTACACCTTC; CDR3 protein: CASSSGVVRGLDGYTF
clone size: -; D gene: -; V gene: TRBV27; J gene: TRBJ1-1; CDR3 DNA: TGTGCCAGCAGTGAACGGGACGGAGTGAACACTGAAGCTTTCTTT; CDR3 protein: CASSERDGVNTEAFF
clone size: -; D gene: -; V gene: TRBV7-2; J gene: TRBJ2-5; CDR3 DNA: TGTGCCAGCAGCTTAGGAGTAGCGGAAGAGACCCAGTACTTC; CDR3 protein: CASSLGVAEETQYF
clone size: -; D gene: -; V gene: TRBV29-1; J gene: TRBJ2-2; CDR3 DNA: TGCAGCGGTGGGATGCCTCCCGGGGAGCTGTTTTTT; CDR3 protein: CSGGMPPGELFF
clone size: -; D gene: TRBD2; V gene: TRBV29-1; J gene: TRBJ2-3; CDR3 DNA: TGCAGCGTTACGACTAGCTGGGCAGATACGCAGTATTTT; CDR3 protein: CSVTTSWADTQYF
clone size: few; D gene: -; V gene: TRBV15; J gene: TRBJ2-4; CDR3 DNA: TGTGCCACCAGCAGCGCAGAACAGGGATTGGGCATTCAGTACTTC; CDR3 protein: CATSSAEQGLGIQYF
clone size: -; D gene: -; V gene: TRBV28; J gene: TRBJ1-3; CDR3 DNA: TGTGCCAGCAGTCCACCGTTCTCTGGAAACACCATATATTTT; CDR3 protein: CASSPPFSGNTIYF
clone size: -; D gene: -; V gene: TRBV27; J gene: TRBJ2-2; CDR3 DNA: TGTGCCAGCAGTTTTAGGGTACAGGGCCCCCTCACCGGGGAGCTGTTTTTT; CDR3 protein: CASSFRVQGPLTGELFF
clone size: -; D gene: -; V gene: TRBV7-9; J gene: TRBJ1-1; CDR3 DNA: TGTGCCAGCACCCTATCTACCTGGAACACTGAAGCTTTCTTT; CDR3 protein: CASTLSTWNTEAFF
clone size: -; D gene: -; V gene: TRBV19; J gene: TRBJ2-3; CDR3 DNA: TGTGCCAGTAGCCCGAGACAGGTAGCGCAGTATTTT; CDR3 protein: CASSPRQVAQYF
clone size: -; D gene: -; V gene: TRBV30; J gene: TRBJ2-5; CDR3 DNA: TGTGCCTGGAGTAGAACTATGGCCCAAGAGACCCAGTACTTC; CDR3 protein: CAWSRTMAQETQYF
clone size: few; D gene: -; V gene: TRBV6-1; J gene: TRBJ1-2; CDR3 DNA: TGTGCCAGCAGTGAGGCGGGCGTTGCCTTC; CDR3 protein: CASSEAGVAF
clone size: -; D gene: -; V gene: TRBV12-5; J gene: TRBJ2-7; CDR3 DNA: TGTGCTAGTGGTTTGGTATCCGAGCAGTACTTC; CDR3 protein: CASGLVSEQYF
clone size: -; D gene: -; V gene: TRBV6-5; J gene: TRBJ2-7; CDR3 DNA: TGTGCCAGCCTTGGCCCCTCCTACGAGCAGTACTTC; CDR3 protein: CASLGPSYEQYF
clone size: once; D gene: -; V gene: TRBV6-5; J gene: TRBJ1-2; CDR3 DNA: TGTGCCAGCAGTGTGGTCCCCCGGTATGGCTACACCTTC; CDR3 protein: CASSVVPRYGYTF
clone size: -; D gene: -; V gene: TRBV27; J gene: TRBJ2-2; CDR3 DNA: TGTGCCAGCAGGGCCGGGACACCCACCGGGGAGCTGTTTTTT; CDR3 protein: CASRAGTPTGELFF
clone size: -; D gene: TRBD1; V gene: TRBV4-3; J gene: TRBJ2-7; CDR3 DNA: TGCGCCAGCAGCAAATTCCCTAGGCCAGGGGGCGAGCAGTACTTC; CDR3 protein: CASSKFPRPGGEQYF
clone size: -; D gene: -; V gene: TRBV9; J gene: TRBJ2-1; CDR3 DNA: TGCGCCAGCAGCGTAAGGGACCCGATAGCCGATGAGCAGTTCTTC; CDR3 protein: CASSVRDPIADEQFF
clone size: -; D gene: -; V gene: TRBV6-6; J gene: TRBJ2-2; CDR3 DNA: TGTGCCAGCAAGGAGGGACAGTACACCGGGGAGCTGTTTTTT; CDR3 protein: CASKEGQYTGELFF
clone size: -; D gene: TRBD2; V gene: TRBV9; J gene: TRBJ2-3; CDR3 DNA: TGTGCCAGCAGCGTAGTTTGGGGGGGAGGCACAGATACGCAGTATTTT; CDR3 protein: CASSVVWGGGTDTQYF
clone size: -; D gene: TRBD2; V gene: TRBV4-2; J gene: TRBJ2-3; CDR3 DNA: TGTGCCAGCAGCCAAGAATTAGCGGGGGGCACAGATACGCAGTATTTT; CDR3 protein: CASSQELAGGTDTQYF
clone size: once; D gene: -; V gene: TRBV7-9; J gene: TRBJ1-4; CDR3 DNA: TGTGCCAGCAGCTTAAGTAATGAAAAACTGTTTTTT; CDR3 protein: CASSLSNEKLFF
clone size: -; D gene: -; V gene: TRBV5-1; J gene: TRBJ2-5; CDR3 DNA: TGCGCCAGTGGAAACAGGGAAGAAGAGACCCAGTACTTC; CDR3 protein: CASGNREEETQYF
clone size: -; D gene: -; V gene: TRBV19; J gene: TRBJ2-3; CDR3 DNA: TGTGCCAGTAGTATAAGCCCACGAGGGGCAGCCCCGGATACGCAGTATTTT; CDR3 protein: CASSISPRGAAPDTQYF
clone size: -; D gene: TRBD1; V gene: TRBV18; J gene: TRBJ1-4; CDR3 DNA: TGTGCCAGCTCACCACCCTCTGGGACAGGGTACGAAAAACTGTTTTTT; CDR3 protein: CASSPPSGTGYEKLFF
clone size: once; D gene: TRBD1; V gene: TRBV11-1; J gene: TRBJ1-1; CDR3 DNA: TGTGCCAGCAGCCCAGCAGGGGGCGAGACTGAAGCTTTCTTT; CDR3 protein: CASSPAGGETEAFF
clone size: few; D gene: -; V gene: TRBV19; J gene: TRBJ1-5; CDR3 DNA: TGTGCCAGTAGGTGGCGGGGCAATCAGCCCCAGCATTTT; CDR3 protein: CASRWRGNQPQHF
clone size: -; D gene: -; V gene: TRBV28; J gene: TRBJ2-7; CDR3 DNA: TGTGCCAGCAGTTTTACGTGGGAGCAGTACTTC; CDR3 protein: CASSFTWEQYF
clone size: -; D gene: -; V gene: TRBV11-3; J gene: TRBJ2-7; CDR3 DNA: TGTGCCAGCAGCTTAGATGACACCCACTCCTACGAGCAGTACTTC; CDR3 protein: CASSLDDTHSYEQYF
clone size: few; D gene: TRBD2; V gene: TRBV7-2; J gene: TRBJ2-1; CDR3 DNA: TGTGCCAGCAGGGATCAGCGGGGGATCAATGAGCAGTTCTTC; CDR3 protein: CASRDQRGINEQFF
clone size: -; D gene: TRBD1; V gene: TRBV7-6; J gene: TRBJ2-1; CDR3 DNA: TGTGCCAGCAGCCCTCAGGGGGCGGCCTACAATGAGCAGTTCTTC; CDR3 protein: CASSPQGAAYNEQFF